This T cell receptor (beta chain) is drawn from a study of beta chain features in type 1 diabetes. Study-level results: In comparison with healthy donors, patients had naive, central memory and Treg TCRB repertoires that appeared more similar. Researchers report that Type 1 diabetes patients had moderately but significantly shorter TCRB CDR3s across all four CD4+ subsets. In these data, an HLA type influence on TCRB rearrangement remained unresolved.

Expressed TCRB transcripts got sequenced, as all isolated RNA was reverse transcribed. Libraries were prepared by immunoSEQ multiplex PCR; TCRdb keeps only in-frame clonotypes and omits some of them. Of around 300,000 clones listed, about 8.5% are singletons. Germline-derived CDR1 and CDR2 are MNHEY and SMNVEV (reference sequence). V lost 8 bases and J lost 6; bases outside the gene matches: 12. This CDR3 spans 15 amino acids. Turning to this clone: Its antigen is still unknown.

The V gene is TRBV27, the J gene TRBJ1-5; TRBD1 matches at 8 bases. The receptor was derived from a young woman in good health. Input material: central memory CD4+ T cells from blood. The CDR3 DNA is TGTGCCAGCCGCTCGCCCGGACAGGGCCCTCAGCCCCAGCATTTT. The encoded protein is CASRSPGQGPQPQHF.